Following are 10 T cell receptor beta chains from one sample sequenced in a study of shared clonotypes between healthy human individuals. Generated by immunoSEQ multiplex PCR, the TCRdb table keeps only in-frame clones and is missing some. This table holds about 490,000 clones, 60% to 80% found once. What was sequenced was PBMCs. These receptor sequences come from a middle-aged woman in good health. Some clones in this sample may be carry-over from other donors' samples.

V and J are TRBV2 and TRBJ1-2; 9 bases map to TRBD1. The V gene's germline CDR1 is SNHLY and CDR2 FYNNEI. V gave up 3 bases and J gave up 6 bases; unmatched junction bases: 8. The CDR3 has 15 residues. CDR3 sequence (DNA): TGTGCCAGCAGTGACTTCGGACAGGGGATTGATGGCTACACCTTC. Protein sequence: CASSDFGQGIDGYTF.

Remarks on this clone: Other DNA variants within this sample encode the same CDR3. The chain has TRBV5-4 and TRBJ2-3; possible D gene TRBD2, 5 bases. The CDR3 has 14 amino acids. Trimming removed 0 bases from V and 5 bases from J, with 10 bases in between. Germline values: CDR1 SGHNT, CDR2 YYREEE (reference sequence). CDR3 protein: CASSLAQAGDTQYF. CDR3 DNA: TGTGCCAGCAGCTTGGCCCAGGCGGGAGATACGCAGTATTTT.

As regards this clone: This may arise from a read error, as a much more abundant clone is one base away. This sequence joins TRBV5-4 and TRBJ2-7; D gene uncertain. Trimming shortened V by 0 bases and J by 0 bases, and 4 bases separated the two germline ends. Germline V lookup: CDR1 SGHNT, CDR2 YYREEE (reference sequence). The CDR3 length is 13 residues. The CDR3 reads CASSLVSSYEQYF. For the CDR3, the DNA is TGTGCCAGCAGCTTGGTCAGCTCCTACGAGCAGTACTTC.

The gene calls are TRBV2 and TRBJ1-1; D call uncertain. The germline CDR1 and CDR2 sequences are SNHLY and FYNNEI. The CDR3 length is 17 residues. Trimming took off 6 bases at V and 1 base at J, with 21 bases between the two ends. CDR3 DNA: TGTGCCAGCAGCCACGGACTGCGACGGCTGGAGAACACTGAAGCTTTCTTT. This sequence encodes CASSHGLRRLENTEAFF.

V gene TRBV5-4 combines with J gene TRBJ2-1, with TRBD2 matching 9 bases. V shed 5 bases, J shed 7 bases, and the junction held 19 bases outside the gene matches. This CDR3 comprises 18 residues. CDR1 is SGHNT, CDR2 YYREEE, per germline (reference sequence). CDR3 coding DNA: TGTGCCAGCAGTGACCCACAGTTAGCGGGAGCGGGTTGGAATGAGCAGTTCTTC. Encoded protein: CASSDPQLAGAGWNEQFF. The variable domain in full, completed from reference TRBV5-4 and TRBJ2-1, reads ETGVTQSPTHLIKTRGQQVTLRCSSQSGHNTVSWYQQALGQGPQFIFQYYREEENGRGNFPPRFSGLQFPNYSSELNVNALELDDSALYLCASSDPQLAGAGWNEQFFGPGTRLTVL.

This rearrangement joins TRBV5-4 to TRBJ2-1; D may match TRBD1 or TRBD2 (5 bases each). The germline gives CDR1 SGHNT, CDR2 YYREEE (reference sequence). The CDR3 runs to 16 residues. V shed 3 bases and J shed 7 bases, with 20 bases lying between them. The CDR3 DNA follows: TGTGCCAGCAGCTGGGGGTATAGGTCTCGGTTGAATGAGCAGTTCTTC. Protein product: CASSWGYRSRLNEQFF.

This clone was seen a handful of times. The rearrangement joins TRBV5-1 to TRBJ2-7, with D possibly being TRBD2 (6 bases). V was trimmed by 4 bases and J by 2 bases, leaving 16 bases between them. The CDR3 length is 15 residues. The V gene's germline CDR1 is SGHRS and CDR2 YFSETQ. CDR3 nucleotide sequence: TGCGCCAGCAGCCAATCGTGGGGGGATCCCTACGAGCAGTACTTC. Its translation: CASSQSWGDPYEQYF. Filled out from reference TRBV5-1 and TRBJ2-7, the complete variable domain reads KAGVTQTPRYLIKTRGQQVTLSCSPISGHRSVSWYQQTPGQGLQFLFEYFSETQRNKGNFPGRFSGRQFSNSRSEMNVSTLELGDSALYLCASSQSWGDPYEQYFGPGTRLTVT.

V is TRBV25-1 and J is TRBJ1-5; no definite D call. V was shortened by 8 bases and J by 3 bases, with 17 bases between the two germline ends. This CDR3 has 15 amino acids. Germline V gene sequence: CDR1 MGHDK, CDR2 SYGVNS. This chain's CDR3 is CASGPSVGNNQPQHF. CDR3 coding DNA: TGTGCCAGCGGCCCATCCGTGGGGAACAATCAGCCCCAGCATTTT.

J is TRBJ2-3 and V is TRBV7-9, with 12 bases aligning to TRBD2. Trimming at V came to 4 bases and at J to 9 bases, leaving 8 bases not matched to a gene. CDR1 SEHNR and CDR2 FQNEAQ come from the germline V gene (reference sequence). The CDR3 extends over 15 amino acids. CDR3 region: CASSSTSGRNPTQYF. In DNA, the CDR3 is TGTGCCAGCAGCTCGACTAGCGGGAGAAACCCAACGCAGTATTTT.

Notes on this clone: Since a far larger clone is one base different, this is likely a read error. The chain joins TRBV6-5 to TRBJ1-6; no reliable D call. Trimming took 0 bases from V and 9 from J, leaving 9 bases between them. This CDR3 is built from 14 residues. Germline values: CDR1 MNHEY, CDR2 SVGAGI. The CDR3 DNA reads TGTGCCAGCAGTTACTCGGGGAGCTCTTCACCCCTCCACTTT. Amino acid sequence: CASSYSGSSSPLHF.